Below, 28 T cell receptor beta chains from the same sample are listed, as sequenced in a study of blood T cell repertoires in COVID-19. The assay was immunoSEQ multiplex PCR, and TCRdb's table has in-frame clones only and misses some. The sample consists of about 370,000 clones, around 91% of them appearing once. The sample taken for sequencing was PBMCs or T cells enriched from blood (not recorded which). The receptor source for this set is a man younger than 30 who had recovered from COVID-19.

The rearrangement uses TRBV5-4 and TRBJ2-1; 11 bases are shared with TRBD2. Germline CDR1 reads SGHNT; CDR2 reads YYREEE (reference sequence). CDR3 length: 16 residues. Trimming took 4 bases from V and 8 from J; bases not matched to a gene: 11. The CDR3 loop is CASSLLLAGERDEQFF. CDR3 DNA: TGTGCCAGCAGCCTGTTACTAGCGGGAGAGCGGGATGAGCAGTTCTTC.

The chain has TRBV18 and TRBJ2-6; D is ambiguous. CDR1 and CDR2 (germline): KGHSH, LQKENI. The CDR3 is made up of 17 amino acids. Trimming removed 3 bases from V and 0 bases from J, with 12 bases in between. The CDR3 here is CASSPYSVSSGANVLTF. The CDR3 bases are TGTGCCAGCTCACCGTATTCGGTTTCCTCTGGGGCCAACGTCCTGACTTTC.

This clone was observed a few times. The chain links TRBV6-5 to TRBJ1-2; TRBD1 aligns across 11 bases. Germline V gene sequence: CDR1 MNHEY, CDR2 SVGAGI. With V trimmed by 2 bases and J by 7 bases, 6 bases remained unmatched. The CDR3 covers 15 residues. The CDR3 DNA reads as TGTGCCAGCAGTTACCGTGGACAGGGGGCTTCTGGCTACACCTTC. It encodes CASSYRGQGASGYTF.

This chain connects TRBV27 to TRBJ1-1; D possibly corresponds to TRBD1 (6 bases). CDR1 is MNHEY, CDR2 SMNVEV, per germline (reference sequence). The germline V and J ends were trimmed by 3 bases and 6 bases, with 17 bases remaining between them. This CDR3 region has 15 residues. Here the CDR3 reads CASSFKPQGIAEAFF. In nucleotides, the CDR3 is TGTGCCAGCAGTTTTAAACCACAGGGCATCGCTGAAGCTTTCTTT.

The CDR3 bases are TGTGCCAGCAGCCAAGATTTGAGCGGACAGGGCGATGGCTACACCTTC. It encodes CASSQDLSGQGDGYTF. The rearrangement joins TRBV3-1 (or the pseudogene TRBV3-2) to TRBJ1-2; 8 bases are a match to TRBD1. The CDR3 is 16 residues long. Looked up from germline, CDR1 is LGHDT and CDR2 is YNNKEL (reference sequence). V shed 0 bases and J 6 bases; nucleotides not matched to a gene: 9.

CDR3 DNA: TGTGCCAGCTCAGCACAGCCCTCTGGAAACACCATATATTTT. Translated: CASSAQPSGNTIYF. The chain joins TRBV18 to TRBJ1-3; D gene unclear. The germline V and J ends were trimmed by 5 bases and 0 bases, with 8 bases remaining between them. Germline values: CDR1 KGHSH, CDR2 LQKENI. The CDR3 covers 14 residues.

CDR3 DNA sequence: TGTGCCAGCAGTCGGACAGGGGCTTCCAATCAGCCCCAGCATTTT. Its translation is CASSRTGASNQPQHF. This chain joins TRBV6-2 or TRBV6-3 and TRBJ1-5; 9 bases are a match to TRBD1. J lost 3 bases, V lost 5 bases, and 5 bases had no gene match. The CDR3 covers 15 residues. Germline values: CDR1 MNHEY, CDR2 SVGEGT.

V gene TRBV3-1 (or the pseudogene TRBV3-2) combines with J gene TRBJ1-1, with D possibly being TRBD1 (5 bases). Germline values: CDR1 LGHDT, CDR2 YNNKEL (reference sequence). V was clipped by 0 bases and J by 8 bases, with 13 bases between them. The CDR3 spans 14 residues. The CDR3 nucleotides are TGTGCCAGCAGCCAAGAAATGGGACGGGGGGAAGCTTTCTTT. It codes for CASSQEMGRGEAFF.

This clone was counted once. J is TRBJ2-2 and V is TRBV25-1; a possible D gene is TRBD2 (5 bases). Germline V gene sequence: CDR1 MGHDK, CDR2 SYGVNS. The CDR3 runs 15 residues. Trimming removed 5 bases from V and 4 bases from J, with 14 bases in between. The CDR3: CASSPGRTRTGELFF. In DNA, the CDR3 is TGTGCCAGCAGTCCCGGCAGGACTCGCACCGGGGAGCTGTTTTTT.

The V and J genes are TRBV6-2 or TRBV6-3 and TRBJ1-5, with 9 bases lining up with TRBD1. The CDR3 has 16 residues. The V gene end was trimmed by 5 bases and the J gene end by 2 bases; junction bases not matched to a gene: 7. CDR1 MNHEY and CDR2 SVGEGT come from the germline V gene. CDR3 amino acids: CASSITGGGGNQPQHF. The CDR3 DNA reads TGTGCCAGCAGTATTACAGGGGGCGGTGGCAATCAGCCCCAGCATTTT.

The chain carries TRBV19 and TRBJ2-7; 8 positions match TRBD2. The germline CDR1 and CDR2 sequences are LNHDA and SQIVND (reference sequence). V was clipped by 5 bases and J by 3 bases; unmatched bases: 12. This CDR3 contains 16 residues. The CDR3 region is CASSSWASGRDYEQYF. The DNA for the CDR3 is TGTGCCAGTAGTTCCTGGGCCAGCGGGAGAGACTACGAGCAGTACTTC.

The chain uses TRBV4-1 and TRBJ2-7; 9 positions agree with TRBD1. The CDR3 has 16 amino acids. Germline trimming cut 6 bases from V and 1 base from J; bases unmatched to any gene: 10. Germline V gene lookup returns CDR1 MGHRA and CDR2 YSYEKL. CDR3 loop: CASSPQDRGPSYEQYF. The CDR3 region has the DNA TGCGCCAGCAGTCCGCAGGACAGGGGCCCGTCCTACGAGCAGTACTTC.

This chain links TRBV30 with TRBJ1-6; 7 bases are shared with TRBD1. V lost 0 bases, J lost 6 bases, and 5 bases stayed unmatched. The CDR3 consists of 15 residues. CDR1 is GTSNPN, CDR2 SVGIG, per germline (reference sequence). CDR3: CAWSVQGRGNSPLHF. The CDR3 DNA reads as TGTGCCTGGAGTGTACAGGGGCGCGGTAATTCACCCCTCCACTTT.

The genes are TRBV11-2 and TRBJ2-7, with 7 bases matching TRBD2. Germline V gene sequence: CDR1 SGHAT, CDR2 FQNNGV. V lost 5 bases, J lost 5 bases, and 12 bases stayed unmatched. CDR3 length: 15 amino acids. The CDR3 region is CASSGGWEGLDEQYF. The CDR3 bases are TGTGCCAGCAGCGGAGGGTGGGAGGGCCTAGACGAGCAGTACTTC.

The J gene is TRBJ1-2, the V gene TRBV18; 7 bases map to TRBD1. J lost 3 bases, V lost 7 bases, and 5 bases had no gene match. Looked up from germline, CDR1 is KGHSH and CDR2 is LQKENI. The CDR3 is made up of 13 amino acids. The CDR3 protein is CASFVRGHYGYTF. The CDR3 bases are TGTGCCAGCTTTGTGAGGGGGCACTATGGCTACACCTTC.

The rearrangement uses TRBV29-1 and TRBJ1-3, with TRBD1 identical over 7 bases. The ends lost 4 bases at V and 4 bases at J; junction bases unmatched: 7. The CDR3 is 14 residues long. Germline V gene lookup returns CDR1 SQVTM and CDR2 ANQGSEA. This CDR3 is CSVGGPGQGNTIYF. The CDR3 DNA sequence: TGCAGCGTTGGGGGACCGGGACAGGGAAACACCATATATTTT.

This clone was seen a few times. This chain joins TRBV9 and TRBJ1-2; tentatively, D is TRBD1 (5 bases). This CDR3 spans 15 amino acids. The V gene's germline CDR1 is SGDLS and CDR2 YYNGEE. V gave up 2 bases and J gave up 4 bases, with 15 bases separating them. Here the CDR3 reads CASSVGSGIPYGYTF. The CDR3 DNA reads as TGTGCCAGCAGCGTCGGGTCAGGGATCCCCTATGGCTACACCTTC.

V is TRBV11-2 and J is TRBJ2-7, with D tentatively TRBD1 (6 bases). The CDR3 sequence is 16 residues long. CDR1 is SGHAT, CDR2 FQNNGV, per germline. Trimming removed 0 bases from V and 3 bases from J, with 15 bases in between. CDR3 region: CASSLDRSLGGYEQYF. The CDR3 DNA is TGTGCCAGCAGCTTAGATAGGAGTCTAGGGGGCTACGAGCAGTACTTC.

The chain joins TRBV27 to TRBJ1-5; the D gene is possibly TRBD1 (5 bases). The length of the CDR3 is 13 residues. Trimming cost V 5 bases and J 7 bases, with 12 bases left between them. Per germline, CDR1 MNHEY and CDR2 SMNVEV (reference sequence). The CDR3, as DNA: TGTGCCAGCAGTGGCAGGGTGAGGCAGCCCCAGCATTTT. Its translation: CASSGRVRQPQHF.

The V call is TRBV6-6, the J call TRBJ2-5, with TRBD2 matching over 8 bases. Germline lookup yields CDR1 MNHNY and CDR2 SVGAGI (reference sequence). The ends lost 11 bases at V and 4 bases at J; junction bases unmatched: 18. This CDR3 is built from 16 residues. The CDR3 region has the DNA TGTGCCCGCGCTGCACTACCTTCGGGGGGGGGAGAGACCCAGTACTTC. This translates into CARAALPSGGGETQYF.

J is TRBJ1-2 and V is TRBV6-5; 8 nucleotides align to TRBD1. CDR1 MNHEY and CDR2 SVGAGI come from the germline V gene. The CDR3 runs to 15 residues. The ends lost 7 bases at V and 7 bases at J; junction bases unmatched: 14. CDR3 sequence reads: CASTVGQGRISGYTF. In nucleotides, the CDR3 is TGTGCCAGCACGGTAGGACAGGGTCGAATCAGTGGCTACACCTTC.

This clone was counted a single time. The chain recombines TRBV18 with TRBJ1-2; no definite D call. V was clipped by 1 base and J by 5 bases, with 17 bases between them. Germline V gives CDR1 KGHSH, CDR2 LQKENI. The CDR3 covers 16 residues. The CDR3 coding sequence is TGTGCCAGCTCACCACTTGGCGGAACAAAAGAATATGGCTACACCTTC. Protein sequence: CASSPLGGTKEYGYTF.

For this clone: A junction end diverges from the germline sequence, so it may reflect a read error. The V gene is TRBV9, the J gene TRBJ2-3, with TRBD2 matching 8 bases. This CDR3 region has 17 residues. From germline, CDR1 is SGDLS and CDR2 YYNGEE. The CDR3 loop reads CARSAGGGVSSTDTQYF. The CDR3 nucleotides are TGCGCCCGCAGCGCCGGGGGGGGAGTTTCAAGCACAGATACGCAGTATTTT.

V is TRBV29-1 and J is TRBJ2-5; 7 bases match TRBD2. Germline CDR1 reads SQVTM; CDR2 reads ANQGSEA. The CDR3 loop spans 13 amino acids. V shed 4 bases and J 2 bases; nucleotides not matched to a gene: 4. For the CDR3, the DNA is TGCAGCGTTGGCGTCGGGGGGCAAGAGACCCAGTACTTC. The encoded protein is CSVGVGGQETQYF.

The chain combines TRBV6-2 or TRBV6-3 with TRBJ1-2; 7 bases fit TRBD1. The germline V gene has CDR1 MNHEY and CDR2 SVGEGT. V was clipped by 5 bases and J by 3 bases; unmatched bases: 12. The CDR3 loop spans 16 amino acids. CDR3 sequence: CASSVSLKTGDYGYTF. CDR3 in DNA: TGTGCCAGCAGTGTGAGCCTTAAAACAGGGGACTATGGCTACACCTTC.

V and J are TRBV6-2 or TRBV6-3 and TRBJ2-2; tentative D call: TRBD1 (6 bases). The CDR3 loop spans 13 amino acids. V lost 5 bases, J lost 5 bases, and 9 bases lay in between. The germline CDR1 and CDR2 sequences are MNHEY and SVGEGT. DNA of the CDR3: TGTGCCAGCAGTAACAGGGTTACCGGGGAGCTGTTTTTT. This sequence encodes CASSNRVTGELFF.

The genes are TRBV6-5 and TRBJ2-3; D not resolved. The CDR3 is made up of 10 amino acids. Germline loops: CDR1 MNHEY, CDR2 SVGAGI. Trimming cost V 7 bases and J 4 bases, with 3 bases left between them. The CDR3 spells CASISDTQYF. The CDR3 bases are TGTGCCAGCATATCAGATACGCAGTATTTT.

The chain couples TRBV30 to TRBJ2-3, with TRBD2 identical over 10 bases. Germline loops: CDR1 GTSNPN, CDR2 SVGIG (reference sequence). The J segment lost 6 bases and the V segment lost 4 bases, leaving 7 bases of the junction unmatched. The CDR3 runs 14 residues. CDR3 in amino acids: CAWTKRGGVDTQYF. The CDR3 bases are TGTGCCTGGACAAAGCGGGGGGGCGTGGATACGCAGTATTTT.